This T cell receptor beta chain came from a study of T cell repertoires in cytomegalovirus infection. There are a few counts of this clonotype. The antigen remains undetermined. TCRdb reprocessed the reads with MiXCR, giving one entry per CDR3 protein. The data show some 940,000 distinct CDR3 sequences, with around 31% seen just once and about 14% held by the top ten. The TCR comes from a human donor in good health (CMV status not recorded). Some clones in this sample may be carry-over from other donors' samples. Sequencing was performed on cultured CD8+ T cells from PBMCs, taken from culture after CMV antigen stimulation.

CDR3: CATGEAASYNEQFF. DNA of the CDR3: TGTGCCACCGGGGAGGCAGCCTCCTACAATGAGCAGTTCTTC. The gene calls are TRBV6-6 and TRBJ2-1; possible D gene TRBD2, 6 bases. Looked up from germline, CDR1 is MNHNY and CDR2 is SVGAGI (reference sequence). The CDR3 is 14 residues long. Trimming shortened V by 10 bases and J by 0 bases, and 13 bases separated the two germline ends.